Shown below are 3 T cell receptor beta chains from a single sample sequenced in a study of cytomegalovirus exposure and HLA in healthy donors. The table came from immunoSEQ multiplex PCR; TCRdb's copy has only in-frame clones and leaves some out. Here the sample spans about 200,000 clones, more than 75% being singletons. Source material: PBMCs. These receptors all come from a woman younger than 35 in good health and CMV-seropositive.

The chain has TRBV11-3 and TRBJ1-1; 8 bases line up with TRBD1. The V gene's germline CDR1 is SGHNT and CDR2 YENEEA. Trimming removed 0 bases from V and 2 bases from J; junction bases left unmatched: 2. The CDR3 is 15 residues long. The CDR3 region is CASSLDRGPNTEAFF. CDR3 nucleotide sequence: TGTGCCAGCAGCTTAGACAGGGGGCCAAACACTGAAGCTTTCTTT.

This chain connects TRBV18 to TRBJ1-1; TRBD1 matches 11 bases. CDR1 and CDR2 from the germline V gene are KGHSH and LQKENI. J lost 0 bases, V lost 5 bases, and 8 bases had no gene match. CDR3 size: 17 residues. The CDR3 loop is CASSSRDRGSLNTEAFF. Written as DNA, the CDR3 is TGTGCCAGCTCATCCCGGGACAGGGGGTCTCTGAACACTGAAGCTTTCTTT.

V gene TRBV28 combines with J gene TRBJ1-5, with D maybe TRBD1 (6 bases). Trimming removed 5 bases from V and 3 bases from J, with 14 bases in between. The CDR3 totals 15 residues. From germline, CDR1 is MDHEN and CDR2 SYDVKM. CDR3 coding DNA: TGTGCCAGCAGTGTGGGGGCCAGAGACAATCAGCCCCAGCATTTT. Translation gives CASSVGARDNQPQHF.